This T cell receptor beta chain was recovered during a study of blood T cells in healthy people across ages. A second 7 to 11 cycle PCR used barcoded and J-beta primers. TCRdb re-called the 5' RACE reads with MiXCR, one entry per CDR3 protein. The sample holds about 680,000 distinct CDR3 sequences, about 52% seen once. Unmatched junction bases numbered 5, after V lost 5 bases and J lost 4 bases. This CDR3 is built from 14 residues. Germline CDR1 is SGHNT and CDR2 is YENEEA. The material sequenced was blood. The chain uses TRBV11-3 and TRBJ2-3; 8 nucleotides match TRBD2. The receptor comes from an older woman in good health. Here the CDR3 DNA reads TGTGCCAGCAGCACCCGGGGGGGGCCAGATACGCAGTATTTT. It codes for CASSTRGGPDTQYF. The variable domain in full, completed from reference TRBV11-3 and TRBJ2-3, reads EAGVVQSPRYKIIEKKQPVAFWCNPISGHNTLYWYLQNLGQGPELLIRYENEEAVDDSQLPKDRFSAERLKGVDSTLKIQPAELGDSAVYLCASSTRGGPDTQYFGPGTRLTVL.